This record concerns one TCR beta chain sequence. In this sample, this clonotype turned up many times. The antigen this receptor binds is unknown. No qualities accompany the bases; no much larger clone lies one base away. The data were taken from a study of regulatory T cells in long-lasting Graves disease (dated by TCRdb to about 2021). Some background on the complete study: Antithyroid drugs had been taken for less than 3 months by newly diagnosed Graves' disease patients. Persistent Graves' disease patients were compared with newly diagnosed Graves' disease patients by peripheral blood TCR sequencing and RNA sequencing. TCR sequencing covered some 13 persistent and around 20 newly diagnosed Graves' disease patients, around 33 samples in total. The study was registered as a clinical trial and conducted in China. Results the study describes overall, beyond this receptor: Compared with newly diagnosed patients, patients with persistent Graves' disease had lower TCR Shannon entropy and fewer highly expanded clones, which suggests clonal expansion. Sequencing and analysis were limited to the TCR beta chain. A larger number of public clonotypes was shared among persistent patients (approximately 3,000) than among newly diagnosed patients (around 970). Persistent disease showed preferential use of TRBV28, TRBJ1-2 and TRBJ2-5, whereas newly diagnosed disease favored TRBV20-1 and TRBJ2-1. Because the primary lesion, thyroid tissue, could not be accessed, the study looked at peripheral blood alone. As a limitation, the authors acknowledged that the small sample size may reduce accuracy.

The time point tag for this specimen amounts to: newly diagnosed GD, antithyroid drugs for less than 3 months. RNA was extracted from PBMCs in TRIzol for both TCR sequencing and RNA sequencing. The diagnosis of Graves' disease followed American Thyroid Association guidelines. Recruitment of patients was carried out at an endocrinology department in Xi'an, China. Each patient gave 9 to 10 milliliters of peripheral blood, collected in an EDTA anticoagulant tube. Ficoll Paque Plus density gradient separation was used to isolate PBMCs, and no additional T cell sorting was done. An Agilent 2100 Bioanalyzer and agarose gel were used to check RNA quality, while a NanoDrop 2000 measured RNA concentration. Reading from cysteine to phenylalanine, the CDR3 counts 14 amino acids. Only CDR3 DNA remains: 42 bases, in frame from the first base. Trimming at the junction amounts to 5 bases on V and 6 bases on J, and the germline ends lie 16 bases apart.

The library was prepared using multiplex PCR. Sequencing instrument: Illumina HiSeq 4000. TCR beta libraries were built with iRepertoire HTBI primers and Arm-PCR amplification of CDR3 regions. Before sequencing, the PCR products went through gel purification. Turning to the authors' computational methods: A total of under 80 TRBV and approximately 15 TRBJ segments were identified across samples and were used for gene usage analysis of CDR3 amino acid clonotypes. Filtered high-quality paired reads were merged into contigs using COPE and FqMerger. BLAST was used to align contigs to the IMGT TRBV, TRBD and TRBJ reference genes, and CDR3 was defined following IMGT. Any clonotype with a frequency above 0.1% was counted as a highly expanded clone. Shannon entropy was used to measure repertoire diversity, and the Gini coefficient was used to measure V-J evenness. A clonotype was considered public if more than one individual shared it. The public reads were quality trimmed at Q25 with fastp and then assembled into clones with MiXCR by TCRdb, keeping productive beta chains. When rows share a CDR3 protein, they turn into one entry using the most common DNA and genes. These V and J calls rely on TCRdb rather than the paper's analysis. Present in this sample are about 520,000 distinct CDR3 sequences, more than 10% of which were seen just once. The ten largest clonotypes hold about 8.9% of the sample.

These data also formed part of another study, on T cells in Graves' hyperthyroidism and ophthalmopathy. As the second paper documents: Stable Graves' hyperthyroidism was defined as no progression to ophthalmopathy during 18 months of follow-up. Hyperthyroidism patients were aged 18 to 65 years and newly diagnosed, with disease duration of less than 2 months. The study excluded patients with uncontrolled infections, other autoimmune diseases, pregnancy or lactation. Diagnoses were established on the basis of clinical symptoms, serum thyroxine and TRAb, thyroid ultrasound, and orbital computed tomography. The TCR CDR3 was subjected to a first round of RT-PCR using the HTBI primer set and the Qiagen OneStep RT-PCR kit. Most expanded thyroid clonotypes (frequency above 0.001) were also found in blood, which suggests that blood repertoires may mirror thyroid immune responses. A 13 V-J signature model separated ophthalmopathy from stable hyperthyroidism, with around 88% sensitivity and roughly 82% specificity in cross-validation and 80%/75% in testing. During validation, the model predicted progression to ophthalmopathy a median of about 6.5 months ahead of onset, with around 71% sensitivity and around 73% specificity. To identify distinguishing TCR V-J signatures, a discovery cohort of 90 to 100 patients was used, comprising some 45 with Graves' ophthalmopathy and around 60 with stable Graves' hyperthyroidism. Prospective prediction of ophthalmopathy was tested in an independent validation cohort of 18 to 20 hyperthyroidism patients and around 16 patients who later progressed to ophthalmopathy. For training and testing, the 95 to 100 patients in the discovery cohort were randomly divided in a 7:3 ratio. In roughly six Graves' hyperthyroidism patients, the study also compared T-cell repertoires from thyroid tissue with T-cell repertoires from blood. Once sampling was done, hyperthyroidism patients were given methimazole at a starting dose of 30 mg daily, whereas ophthalmopathy patients were given high-dose intravenous methylprednisolone. Libraries were constructed in a second round of multiplex PCR, after which size selection and purification were carried out. The libraries were sequenced on an Illumina HiSeq2000 using paired-end 100 bp reads. Raw data were processed with SOAPnuke, discarding reads with adapters, uncalled bases, mean Phred below 15, or no exact constant-primer or identifier match. COPE v1.2.5 was used to merge high-quality paired reads, and clonotypes were defined as unique nucleotide sequences. MiTCR v1.1 was used to align the clonotypes against IMGT TRBV, TRBD and TRBJ reference segments. The analysis was restricted to V-J combinations with a frequency above 0.0001, which together covered just over 99% of the repertoires. A TCS score was defined as the ratio of F50 (clonal expansion) to E x V (chaos), with BLOSUM62-based TCRdist applied between CDR3 peptides within each V-J. Welch's t-statistics and random forest reduced fewer than 600 V-J features to fewer than 15, which were used in a naive Bayes classifier (R e1071). Sample size was not statistically predetermined, and investigators were not blinded to group allocation. The paper describes TCR Vbeta CDR3 sequencing of fewer than 150 peripheral blood samples, made up of about 40 ophthalmopathy patients, around 78 hyperthyroidism patients and 17 progressor patients.

The chain was built from TRBV12-3 or TRBV12-4 and TRBJ1-1; TRBD1 is a possible D gene, resting on 6 matching bases. The sequences come from peripheral blood mononuclear cells (PBMCs), collected at new diagnosis, from a patient treated with antithyroid drugs. This TCR was sampled from a young woman with Graves disease. Donor details come from another sample of the same person, matched by shared clones. The CDR3 amino acid sequence is: CASSHTGRVAEAFF. In nucleotide form, the sequence is TGTGCCAGCAGTCATACAGGGAGGGTCGCTGAAGCTTTCTTT.